A selection of T cell receptor beta chains follows, all from one sample in a study of blood T cell repertoires in COVID-19. Profiled with immunoSEQ multiplex PCR; TCRdb holds only in-frame clones, not every one. The data contain some 240,000 clones, roughly nine tenths of them singletons. The sequenced sample consisted of peripheral blood. These receptors came from a man in his sixties who had recovered from COVID-19. Each CDR3 is given with its conserved first and last residue. Each record gives: J gene, clone size, D gene, CDR3 length, V gene, CDR3 protein, CDR3 DNA. D genes are given only for firm matches. The size entry is marked missing in some rows and otherwise reads once, few, many or a size class.

J gene: TRBJ2-5
clone size: once
D gene: -
CDR3 length: 15
V gene: TRBV11-2
CDR3 protein: CASSPVRGQKETQYF
CDR3 DNA: TGTGCCAGCAGCCCAGTCCGTGGGCAGAAAGAGACCCAGTACTTC

J gene: TRBJ2-7
clone size: -
D gene: TRBD2
CDR3 length: 14
V gene: TRBV5-4
CDR3 protein: CASSLVGSGRAQYF
CDR3 DNA: TGTGCCAGCAGCTTGGTTGGTAGCGGGCGGGCCCAGTACTTC

J gene: TRBJ1-6
clone size: -
D gene: -
CDR3 length: 15
V gene: TRBV12-2
CDR3 protein: CASRLRGTGLSPLHF
CDR3 DNA: TGTGCAAGTCGCTTAAGAGGGACAGGTCTTTCACCCCTCCACTTT

J gene: TRBJ2-7
clone size: -
D gene: -
CDR3 length: 13
V gene: TRBV7-7
CDR3 protein: CASSRSGEYEQYF
CDR3 DNA: TGTGCTAGCAGCCGGTCCGGGGAGTACGAGCAGTACTTC

J gene: TRBJ2-5
clone size: -
D gene: TRBD1
CDR3 length: 14
V gene: TRBV4-1
CDR3 protein: CASSQGQGKETQYF
CDR3 DNA: TGCGCCAGCAGCCAAGGACAGGGCAAAGAGACCCAGTACTTC

J gene: TRBJ1-2
clone size: -
D gene: -
CDR3 length: 15
V gene: TRBV20-1
CDR3 protein: CSASEPGRTSGGYTF
CDR3 DNA: TGCAGTGCTAGTGAGCCAGGACGGACCAGCGGAGGCTACACCTTC

J gene: TRBJ1-6
clone size: -
D gene: TRBD1
CDR3 length: 17
V gene: TRBV3-1/TRBV3-2
CDR3 protein: CASSPWTGGRNNSPLHF
CDR3 DNA: TGTGCCAGCAGCCCCTGGACAGGGGGAAGAAATAATTCACCCCTCCACTTT

J gene: TRBJ1-1
clone size: -
D gene: -
CDR3 length: 15
V gene: TRBV6-5
CDR3 protein: CASSPPIREGTEAFF
CDR3 DNA: TGTGCCAGCAGTCCACCCATTCGGGAGGGGACTGAAGCTTTCTTT

J gene: TRBJ2-6
clone size: -
D gene: TRBD1
CDR3 length: 16
V gene: TRBV30
CDR3 protein: CAWTGQLASGANVLTF
CDR3 DNA: TGTGCCTGGACGGGACAGCTAGCATCTGGGGCCAACGTCCTGACTTTC

J gene: TRBJ1-4
clone size: -
D gene: TRBD1
CDR3 length: 14
V gene: TRBV5-5
CDR3 protein: CASSLTGGGEKLFF
CDR3 DNA: TGTGCCAGCAGCTTAACAGGGGGCGGTGAAAAACTGTTTTTT

J gene: TRBJ2-7
clone size: -
D gene: TRBD2
CDR3 length: 16
V gene: TRBV19
CDR3 protein: CASSTSGRVPPYEQYF
CDR3 DNA: TGTGCCAGTAGTACTAGCGGGAGGGTCCCGCCCTACGAGCAGTACTTC

J gene: TRBJ2-5
clone size: once
D gene: -
CDR3 length: 14
V gene: TRBV18
CDR3 protein: CASSPQGGQETQYF
CDR3 DNA: TGTGCCAGCTCACCCCAGGGAGGACAAGAGACCCAGTACTTC

J gene: TRBJ1-5
clone size: -
D gene: -
CDR3 length: 13
V gene: TRBV19
CDR3 protein: CASRENRIQPQHF
CDR3 DNA: TGTGCCAGTAGGGAGAACAGGATTCAGCCCCAGCATTTT

J gene: TRBJ1-2
clone size: once
D gene: -
CDR3 length: 13
V gene: TRBV5-6
CDR3 protein: CASSLTGHYGYTF
CDR3 DNA: TGTGCCAGCAGCTTAACAGGGCACTATGGCTACACCTTC